This T cell receptor (beta chain) was recorded in a study of T cell repertoires in cytomegalovirus infection. Study as a whole: TCR beta signatures that were public indicated CMV infection and matching HLA type.

TCRdb reanalysed the reads using MiXCR and keeps one entry per CDR3 protein. The sample has 400,000 or so distinct CDR3 sequences; under 40% are singletons. The TCR was taken from a human donor in good health (CMV status not recorded). Some clones in this sample may be carry-over from other donors' samples. Specimen: PBMCs.

CDR3 nucleotide sequence: TGTGCCAGCAGCTCGAGGGACAGGGGAGTTGGCTACACCTTC. This translates into CASSSRDRGVGYTF. The chain combines TRBV7-2 with TRBJ1-2, with TRBD1 identical over 10 bases. Germline V gene data show CDR1 as SGHTA and CDR2 as FQGNSA. Trimming took 4 bases from V and 7 from J; bases not matched to a gene: 6. The CDR3 has 14 residues.